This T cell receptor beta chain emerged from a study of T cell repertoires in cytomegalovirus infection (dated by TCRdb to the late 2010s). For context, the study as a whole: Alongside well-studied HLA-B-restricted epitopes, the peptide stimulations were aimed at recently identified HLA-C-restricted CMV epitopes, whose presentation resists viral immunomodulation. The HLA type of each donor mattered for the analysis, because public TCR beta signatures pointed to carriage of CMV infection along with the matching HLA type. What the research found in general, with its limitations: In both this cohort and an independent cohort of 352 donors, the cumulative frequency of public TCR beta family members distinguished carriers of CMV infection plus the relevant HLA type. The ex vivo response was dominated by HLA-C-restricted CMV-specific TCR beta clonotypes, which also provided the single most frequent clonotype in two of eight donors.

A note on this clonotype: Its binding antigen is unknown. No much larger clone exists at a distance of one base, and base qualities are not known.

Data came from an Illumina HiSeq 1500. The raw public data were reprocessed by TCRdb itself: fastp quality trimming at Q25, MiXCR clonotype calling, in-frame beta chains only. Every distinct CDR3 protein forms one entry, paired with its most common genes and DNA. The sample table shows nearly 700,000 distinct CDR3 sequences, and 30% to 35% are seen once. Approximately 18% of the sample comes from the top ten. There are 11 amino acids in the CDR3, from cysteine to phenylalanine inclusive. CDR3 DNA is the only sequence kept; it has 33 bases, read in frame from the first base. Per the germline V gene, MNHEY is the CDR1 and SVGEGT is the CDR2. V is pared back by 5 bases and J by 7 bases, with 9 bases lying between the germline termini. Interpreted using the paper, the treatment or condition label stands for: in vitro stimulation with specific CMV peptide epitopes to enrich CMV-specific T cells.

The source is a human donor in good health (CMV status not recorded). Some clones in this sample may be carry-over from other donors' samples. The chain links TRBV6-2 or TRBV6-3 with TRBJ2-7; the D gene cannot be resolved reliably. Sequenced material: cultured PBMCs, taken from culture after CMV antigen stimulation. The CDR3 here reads CASSRLREQYF. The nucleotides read TGTGCCAGCAGTCGTCTACGAGAGCAGTACTTC.